Each of the 25 T cell receptor beta chains below was sequenced from the same sample in a study of blood T cell repertoires in COVID-19. Data came from immunoSEQ multiplex PCR; TCRdb stores just in-frame clones and leaves some out. The sample contains about 120,000 clones, about 89% of which appear only once. Source material: peripheral blood. The receptors here all came from a human donor with acute or convalescent COVID-19. The donor label of this sample is uncertain.

J is TRBJ1-1 and V is TRBV7-2; D is possibly TRBD1 (5 bases). Per germline, CDR1 SGHTA and CDR2 FQGNSA. This CDR3 has 14 amino acids. The V and J ends lost 2 bases and 6 bases respectively, with 13 bases between them. The CDR3: CASSLSPGWAEAFF. The CDR3 DNA sequence: TGTGCCAGCAGCTTAAGCCCAGGGTGGGCTGAAGCTTTCTTT.

This clone was picked up one time. V and J are TRBV4-2 and TRBJ2-3; 13 positions match TRBD2. V lost 0 bases and J lost 0; bases outside the gene matches: 9. The CDR3 length is 20 residues. The germline gives CDR1 LGHNA, CDR2 YNFKEQ. The CDR3 sequence: CASSQDLGLAGAISTDTQYF. DNA of the CDR3: TGTGCCAGCAGCCAAGACTTAGGACTAGCGGGGGCGATTAGCACAGATACGCAGTATTTT.

The V call is TRBV30, the J call TRBJ1-1; 7 bases fit TRBD1. V lost 7 bases and J lost 1; bases outside the gene matches: 6. The length of the CDR3 is 13 residues. The germline V gene encodes CDR1 GTSNPN and CDR2 SVGIG (reference sequence). The CDR3 DNA reads TGTGCCTTCGACAGGGCTCGGAACACTGAAGCTTTCTTT. Translation gives CAFDRARNTEAFF.

The CDR3 loop is CASSEKGGGAGELFF. The CDR3 DNA sequence: TGTGCCAGCAGTGAAAAGGGCGGGGGAGCCGGGGAGCTGTTTTTT. This chain uses TRBV2 with TRBJ2-2; TRBD2 matches 7 bases. This CDR3 is built from 15 residues. Germline V gene sequence: CDR1 SNHLY, CDR2 FYNNEI. Losses at the gene ends were 2 bases for V and 6 bases for J; bases not matched to a gene: 6.

The V call is TRBV2, the J call TRBJ1-5; D is undetermined. Trimming left V 8 bases short and J 0 bases short, with 11 bases between. Germline loops: CDR1 SNHLY, CDR2 FYNNEI. This CDR3 is 14 amino acids long. The CDR3 spells CASSLSGSNQPQHF. CDR3 nucleotides: TGTGCCAGCTCACTCTCCGGTAGCAATCAGCCCCAGCATTTT.

The genes are TRBV7-2 and TRBJ1-5, with 7 bases that match TRBD1. CDR3 length equals 17 residues. V trimming: 3 bases; J trimming: 1 base; junction bases outside the gene matches: 9. Germline assignment: CDR1 SGHTA and CDR2 FQGNSA. The CDR3 loop reads CASSFGTAMLSNQPQHF. CDR3 nucleotide sequence: TGTGCCAGCAGCTTTGGGACAGCAATGTTGAGCAATCAGCCCCAGCATTTT.

The chain has TRBV28 and TRBJ2-7, with TRBD1 matching over 9 bases. The germline V gene encodes CDR1 MDHEN and CDR2 SYDVKM. Trimming cost V 5 bases and J 1 base; bases outside gene matches: 6. The CDR3 loop spans 15 amino acids. CDR3 sequence reads: CASSLTGTGSYEQYF. The CDR3 DNA follows: TGTGCCAGCAGTCTCACCGGGACAGGGTCCTACGAGCAGTACTTC.

The chain joins TRBV29-1 to TRBJ2-7, with D possibly TRBD1 on 6 matching bases. V lost 7 bases to trimming and J lost 3 bases, with 10 bases between them. Germline V gene lookup returns CDR1 SQVTM and CDR2 ANQGSEA. The CDR3 is made up of 11 amino acids. This CDR3 reads CSAGQLYEQYF. CDR3 DNA: TGCAGCGCCGGACAGCTCTACGAGCAGTACTTC.

The chain combines TRBV2 with TRBJ1-2, with 9 bases lining up with TRBD1. V was clipped by 3 bases and J by 4 bases; unmatched bases: 15. This CDR3 comprises 18 residues. CDR1 and CDR2 (germline): SNHLY, FYNNEI. The CDR3 coding sequence is TGTGCCAGCAGTGAGGATTTCCCGGGACAGGGATGGAGCTATGGCTACACCTTC. This sequence encodes CASSEDFPGQGWSYGYTF.

This CDR3 reads CASRTSADEQFF. Written as DNA, the CDR3 is TGTGCCAGCAGGACTAGCGCCGATGAGCAGTTCTTC. V usage is TRBV12-3 or TRBV12-4 and J usage is TRBJ2-1; 8 bases line up with TRBD2. With 6 bases clipped from V and 8 bases from J, the junction kept 3 bases outside the gene matches. The CDR3 sequence is 12 residues long.

V usage is TRBV18 and J usage is TRBJ2-1; D might be TRBD2 (5 bases). Germline-derived CDR1 and CDR2 are KGHSH and LQKENI. The CDR3 totals 16 residues. The V end was cut by 2 bases, the J end by 1 base, with 12 bases between. CDR3 region: CASSPSGEGSYNEQFF. The CDR3 coding sequence is TGTGCCAGCTCACCAAGTGGAGAGGGATCCTACAATGAGCAGTTCTTC. The full variable domain, completed using reference TRBV18 and TRBJ2-1, is NAGVMQNPRHLVRRRGQEARLRCSPMKGHSHVYWYRQLPEEGLKFMVYLQKENIIDESGMPKERFSAEFPKEGPSILRIQQVVRGDSAAYFCASSPSGEGSYNEQFFGPGTRLTVL.

V and J are TRBV28 and TRBJ1-5; D may be TRBD1 (6 bases). Per the germline V gene, CDR1 is MDHEN and CDR2 is SYDVKM. The V and J ends lost 4 bases and 4 bases respectively, with 20 bases between them. The CDR3 sequence is 17 residues long. The CDR3 region is CASSSRVTGSLNQPQHF. CDR3 DNA sequence: TGTGCCAGCAGTTCCCGGGTGACAGGTTCATTGAATCAGCCCCAGCATTTT. The full variable domain, rest sourced from reference TRBV28 and TRBJ1-5, is DVKVTQSSRYLVKRTGEKVFLECVQDMDHENMFWYRQDPGLGLRLIYFSYDVKMKEKGDIPEGYSVSREKKERFSLILESASTNQTSMYLCASSSRVTGSLNQPQHFGDGTRLSIL.

The rearrangement uses TRBV24-1 and TRBJ2-1, with 8 bases aligning to TRBD2. V dropped 6 bases and J dropped 6; count of bases not matched to a gene: 9. The germline CDR1 and CDR2 sequences are KGHDR and SFDVKD. This CDR3 contains 15 residues. CDR3 in amino acids: CATSSPAGVGNEQFF. In nucleotides, the CDR3 is TGTGCCACCAGTTCCCCAGCGGGAGTCGGCAATGAGCAGTTCTTC.

This clone showed up just once. The J gene is TRBJ1-5, the V gene TRBV7-2; TRBD1 agrees at 8 bases. Germline V gene sequence: CDR1 SGHTA, CDR2 FQGNSA. Losses at the gene ends were 3 bases for V and 6 bases for J; bases not matched to a gene: 4. This CDR3 is built from 14 residues. The CDR3 DNA sequence: TGTGCCAGCAGCTTGGGCAGGGGGCGTCAGCCCCAGCATTTT. Amino acids: CASSLGRGRQPQHF. Full variable domain (remainder filled in from reference TRBV7-2 and TRBJ1-5): GAGVSQSPSNKVTEKGKDVELRCDPISGHTALYWYRQSLGQGLEFLIYFQGNSAPDKSGLPSDRFSAERTGGSVSTLTIQRTQQEDSAVYLCASSLGRGRQPQHFGDGTRLSIL.

The chain has TRBV15 and TRBJ1-2; D not resolved. Germline V gives CDR1 LNHNV, CDR2 YYDKDF (reference sequence). With 0 bases removed from V and 3 bases from J, the gap between germline ends came to 11 bases. The CDR3 has 15 residues. This CDR3 reads CATSRDHGDYYGYTF. CDR3 bases: TGTGCCACCAGCAGAGATCACGGGGATTACTATGGCTACACCTTC.

This rearrangement joins TRBV28 to TRBJ2-7; tentative D call: TRBD1 (5 bases). Deletions cut 8 bases from V and 0 bases from J, with 11 bases between. Germline values: CDR1 MDHEN, CDR2 SYDVKM. The CDR3 length is 13 residues. DNA for the CDR3: TGTGCCAGCCTAAACAGGAGCTCCTACGAGCAGTACTTC. Translated: CASLNRSSYEQYF.

This clone was counted a few times. The CDR3 is CASSLGENTEAFF. The CDR3 bases are TGTGCCAGCAGCTTAGGAGAGAACACTGAAGCTTTCTTT. The chain joins TRBV7-9 to TRBJ1-1; D gene uncertain. Germline V gene lookup returns CDR1 SEHNR and CDR2 FQNEAQ (reference sequence). The CDR3 loop spans 13 amino acids. V was trimmed by 1 base and J by 1 base, leaving 4 bases between them.

The J gene is TRBJ1-4, the V gene TRBV6-1, with 7 nucleotides matching TRBD1. There are 14 residues in the CDR3. Germline CDR1 reads MNHNS; CDR2 reads SASEGT. The trim removed 2 bases at V and 5 bases at J, leaving 2 bases unmatched. In DNA form, the CDR3 reads TGTGCCAGCAGTGAACTACAGGGGAATGAAAAACTGTTTTTT. Protein product: CASSELQGNEKLFF.

This sequence joins TRBV7-2 and TRBJ2-5; TRBD2 matches at 10 bases. The CDR3 is made up of 15 amino acids. The trim removed 5 bases at V and 5 bases at J, leaving 8 bases unmatched. CDR1 and CDR2 (germline): SGHTA, FQGNSA. The CDR3 loop is CASSVQRGGGETQYF. The DNA for the CDR3 is TGTGCCAGCAGCGTACAGCGGGGGGGAGGGGAGACCCAGTACTTC.

The chain is built from TRBV30 and TRBJ1-5; the D gene is possibly TRBD1 (5 bases). Germline lookup yields CDR1 GTSNPN and CDR2 SVGIG (reference sequence). The CDR3 spans 15 residues. V lost 3 bases to trimming and J lost 2 bases, with 14 bases between them. CDR3 DNA: TGTGCCTGGAGCCCCGGGGGAAGTGGCAATCAGCCCCAGCATTTT. Amino acids: CAWSPGGSGNQPQHF.

This chain connects TRBV19 to TRBJ2-1, with a possible D match to TRBD1 (6 bases). The CDR3 spans 15 residues. Trimming stripped 5 bases from V and 4 bases from J, with 15 bases between. Germline V gene data show CDR1 as LNHDA and CDR2 as SQIVND (reference sequence). The CDR3 DNA sequence: TGTGCCAGTAGTGTCGACCAGGGGTTTTACAATGAGCAGTTCTTC. Protein product: CASSVDQGFYNEQFF.

The rearrangement links TRBV18 to TRBJ1-1; weak D call: TRBD1 (6 bases). Germline CDR1 KGHSH, CDR2 LQKENI. V dropped 1 base and J dropped 6 bases, with 15 bases sitting between them. The CDR3 contains 15 residues. The CDR3 DNA reads TGTGCCAGCTCACCACTTCATCAGGGGATGGCTGAAGCTTTCTTT. This codes for CASSPLHQGMAEAFF.

This clone was detected only a few times. V usage is TRBV28 and J usage is TRBJ2-5; 11 bases map to TRBD2. This CDR3 has 20 amino acids. Per germline, CDR1 MDHEN and CDR2 SYDVKM. V was pared by 6 bases and J by 5 bases, with 23 bases of the junction left unmatched. CDR3 DNA: TGTGCCAGCAGCCCATTCCCCGGAGCATCTAGCGGGGGGCCGGAGGAGACCCAGTACTTC. As protein: CASSPFPGASSGGPEETQYF.

This clone occurred once. This sequence joins TRBV20-1 and TRBJ1-2; D is unclear. This CDR3 is 11 amino acids long. Trimming left V 5 bases short and J 5 bases short, with 9 bases between. Per germline, CDR1 DFQATT and CDR2 SNEGSKA (reference sequence). The CDR3 coding sequence is TGCAGTGCTCCCGGGTCATATGGCTACACCTTC. Translation gives CSAPGSYGYTF.

This clone was observed a single time. The chain has TRBV7-2 and TRBJ2-5; 7 bases map to TRBD1. The CDR3 contains 16 residues. J lost 0 bases, V lost 5 bases, and 9 bases had no gene match. Germline values: CDR1 SGHTA, CDR2 FQGNSA. The CDR3 DNA sequence: TGTGCCAGCAGCCCCATGACAGGGCTGTACCAAGAGACCCAGTACTTC. Encoded protein: CASSPMTGLYQETQYF.